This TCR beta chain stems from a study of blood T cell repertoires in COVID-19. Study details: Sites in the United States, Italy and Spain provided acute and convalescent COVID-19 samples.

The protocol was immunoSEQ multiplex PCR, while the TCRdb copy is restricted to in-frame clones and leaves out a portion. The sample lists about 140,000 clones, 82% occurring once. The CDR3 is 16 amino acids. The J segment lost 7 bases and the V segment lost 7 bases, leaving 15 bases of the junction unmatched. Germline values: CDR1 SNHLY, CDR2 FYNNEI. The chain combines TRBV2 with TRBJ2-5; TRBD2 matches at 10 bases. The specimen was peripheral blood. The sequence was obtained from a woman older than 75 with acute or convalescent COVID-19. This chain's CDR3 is CASKYLSGGDGGTQYF. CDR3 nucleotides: TGTGCCAGCAAATACTTAAGCGGGGGGGACGGAGGGACCCAGTACTTC. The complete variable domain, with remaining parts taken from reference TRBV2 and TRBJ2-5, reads EPEVTQTPSHQVTQMGQEVILRCVPISNHLYFYWYRQILGQKVEFLVSFYNNEISEKSEIFDDQFSVERPDGSNFTLKIRSTKLEDSAMYFCASKYLSGGDGGTQYFGPGTRLLVL.